This TCR beta chain came from a study of blood T cell repertoires in COVID-19. Per the authors' pipeline: It was from reference gene primer amplification that nucleated cell counts were estimated. The table came from immunoSEQ multiplex PCR; TCRdb's copy has only in-frame clones and leaves some out. That table supplies the V and J calls and clone size; D and trimming were determined from the DNA. The table records about 180,000 clones, approximately 85% of them present only once. The specimen was peripheral blood. The clonotype was recovered from a woman older than 75 with acute or convalescent COVID-19.

CDR3 protein: CASTAAGQTNEKLFF. As DNA, the CDR3 is TGCGCCAGCACAGCGGCAGGTCAAACTAATGAAAAACTGTTTTTT. V and J are TRBV5-1 and TRBJ1-4; no clear D. The CDR3 is made up of 15 amino acids. V lost 6 bases to trimming and J lost 1 base, with 13 bases between them. Germline-derived CDR1 and CDR2 are SGHRS and YFSETQ.